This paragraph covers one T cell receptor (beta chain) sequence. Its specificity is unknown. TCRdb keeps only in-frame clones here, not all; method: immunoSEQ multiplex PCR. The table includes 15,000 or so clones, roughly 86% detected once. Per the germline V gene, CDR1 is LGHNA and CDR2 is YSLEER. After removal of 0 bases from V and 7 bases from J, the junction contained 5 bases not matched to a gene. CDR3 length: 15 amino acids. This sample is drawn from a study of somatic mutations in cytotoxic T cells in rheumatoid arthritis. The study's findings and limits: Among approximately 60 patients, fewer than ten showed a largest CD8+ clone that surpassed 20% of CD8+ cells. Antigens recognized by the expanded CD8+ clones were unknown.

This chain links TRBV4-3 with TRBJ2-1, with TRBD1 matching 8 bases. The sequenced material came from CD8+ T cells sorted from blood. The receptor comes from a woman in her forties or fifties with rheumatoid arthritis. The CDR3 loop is CASSQDGQGWNEQFF. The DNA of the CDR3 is TGCGCCAGCAGCCAAGACGGACAGGGTTGGAATGAGCAGTTCTTC.